Listed here are 13 T cell receptor beta chains from one sample, sequenced in a study of blood T cell repertoires in COVID-19. This table comes from immunoSEQ multiplex PCR, and its TCRdb copy is limited to in-frame clones, with some not included. The sample includes about 210,000 clones, 87% of them seen just once. Input material: PBMCs or T cells enriched from blood (not recorded which). The receptors come from a man younger than 35 with acute COVID-19.

V gene TRBV7-2 combines with J gene TRBJ1-2; no clear D gene. The germline gives CDR1 SGHTA, CDR2 FQGNSA. CDR3 length equals 12 residues. V gave up 1 base and J gave up 10 bases, with 10 bases separating them. The CDR3 DNA is TGTGCCAGCAGCTTAGATGCGGTTTTCTACACCTTC. Translated, it gives CASSLDAVFYTF. Full variable domain (missing parts from reference TRBV7-2 and TRBJ1-2): GAGVSQSPSNKVTEKGKDVELRCDPISGHTALYWYRQSLGQGLEFLIYFQGNSAPDKSGLPSDRFSAERTGGSVSTLTIQRTQQEDSAVYLCASSLDAVFYTFGSGTRLTVV.

This clone was seen just once. This chain connects TRBV24-1 to TRBJ1-2; 12 nucleotides line up with TRBD1. V dropped 7 bases and J dropped 2; count of bases not matched to a gene: 1. Germline V lookup: CDR1 KGHDR, CDR2 SFDVKD. The CDR3 covers 14 residues. Here the CDR3 reads CATRGTGGNYGYTF. CDR3 coding DNA: TGTGCCACCAGAGGGACAGGGGGCAACTATGGCTACACCTTC.

The rearrangement uses TRBV7-2 and TRBJ1-2; unclear D gene. The germline V and J ends were trimmed by 0 bases and 1 base, with 9 bases remaining between them. This CDR3 region has 15 residues. Germline lookup yields CDR1 SGHTA and CDR2 FQGNSA. CDR3 in amino acids: CASSLARAVNYGYTF. The CDR3 DNA reads as TGTGCCAGCAGCTTAGCGCGAGCCGTTAACTATGGCTACACCTTC. Using reference TRBV7-2 and TRBJ1-2 for the parts outside the CDR3, the full variable domain is GAGVSQSPSNKVTEKGKDVELRCDPISGHTALYWYRQSLGQGLEFLIYFQGNSAPDKSGLPSDRFSAERTGGSVSTLTIQRTQQEDSAVYLCASSLARAVNYGYTFGSGTRLTVV.

V is TRBV5-1 and J is TRBJ1-1; D might be TRBD1 (6 bases). The germline V gene encodes CDR1 SGHRS and CDR2 YFSETQ. The CDR3 consists of 13 residues. Trimming stripped 7 bases from V and 2 bases from J, with 12 bases between. This chain's CDR3 is CASRPDRNTEAFF. In DNA, the CDR3 is TGCGCCAGCCGACCGGACAGAAACACTGAAGCTTTCTTT.

The rearrangement joins TRBV7-3 to TRBJ1-1; D is uncertain. V was trimmed by 5 bases and J by 0 bases, leaving 7 bases between them. Germline V gives CDR1 SGHTA, CDR2 FQGTGA. The length of the CDR3 is 13 residues. CDR3: CASSMTMNTEAFF. DNA for the CDR3: TGTGCCAGCAGCATGACAATGAACACTGAAGCTTTCTTT.

The CDR3 reads CASSQAAWREAGNEQFF. The CDR3 DNA reads as TGTGCCAGCAGCCAAGCCGCATGGCGGGAGGCGGGTAATGAGCAGTTCTTC. The chain uses TRBV3-1 (or the pseudogene TRBV3-2) and TRBJ2-1; 8 nucleotides align to TRBD2. Trimming removed 1 base from V and 7 bases from J; junction bases left unmatched: 12. Germline V gene data show CDR1 as LGHDT and CDR2 as YNNKEL (reference sequence). This CDR3 contains 17 residues.

The chain joins TRBV29-1 to TRBJ1-2; 12 bases are a match to TRBD1. The ends lost 5 bases at V and 4 bases at J; junction bases unmatched: 11. The germline CDR1 and CDR2 sequences are SQVTM and ANQGSEA. This CDR3 is 16 amino acids long. CDR3: CSVYFGTGGAAYGYTF. The CDR3 nucleotides read TGCAGCGTTTATTTCGGGACAGGGGGCGCTGCCTATGGCTACACCTTC. The whole variable domain, filled in from reference TRBV29-1 and TRBJ1-2, reads SAVISQKPSRDICQRGTSLTIQCQVDSQVTMMFWYRQQPGQSLTLIATANQGSEATYESGFVIDKFPISRPNLTFSTLTVSNMSPEDSSIYLCSVYFGTGGAAYGYTFGSGTRLTVV.

This clone has only one observation. The CDR3 sequence is CASSGHNRANYGYTF. The CDR3, as DNA: TGTGCCAGCAGCGGACACAACAGAGCTAACTATGGCTACACCTTC. This chain joins TRBV7-9 and TRBJ1-2; perhaps TRBD1 as D (5 bases). Germline V gives CDR1 SEHNR, CDR2 FQNEAQ (reference sequence). This CDR3 is 15 amino acids long. Trimming pared 5 bases from V and 0 bases from J, leaving 13 bases between.

The chain joins TRBV25-1 to TRBJ1-2, with 9 bases identical to TRBD1. Germline CDR1 and CDR2: MGHDK and SYGVNS. The CDR3 consists of 14 residues. V shed 5 bases and J 5 bases; nucleotides not matched to a gene: 6. The CDR3 sequence: CASSSRTGDYGYTF. The DNA for the CDR3 is TGTGCCAGCAGTTCCCGGACAGGGGATTATGGCTACACCTTC.

V is TRBV5-1 and J is TRBJ2-1; 8 bases match TRBD2. This CDR3 contains 14 residues. With V trimmed by 4 bases and J by 8 bases, 8 bases remained unmatched. Germline assignment: CDR1 SGHRS and CDR2 YFSETQ. The CDR3 reads CASSPMAGGDEQFF. The CDR3 nucleotides are TGCGCCAGCAGCCCCATGGCGGGGGGCGATGAGCAGTTCTTC.

V usage is TRBV19 and J usage is TRBJ2-1; weak D call: TRBD2 (6 bases). Between the trimmed V and J ends, which lost 4 bases and 6 bases, there was a span of 16 bases. CDR1 and CDR2 (germline): LNHDA, SQIVND (reference sequence). CDR3 length: 15 amino acids. CDR3 in amino acids: CASSTQDWRGNEQFF. The CDR3 region has the DNA TGTGCCAGTAGTACCCAGGACTGGAGGGGCAATGAGCAGTTCTTC. The variable domain in full, with the rest retrieved from reference TRBV19 and TRBJ2-1, is DGGITQSPKYLFRKEGQNVTLSCEQNLNHDAMYWYRQDPGQGLRLIYYSQIVNDFQKGDIAEGYSVSREKKESFPLTVTSAQKNPTAFYLCASSTQDWRGNEQFFGPGTRLTVL.

This rearrangement joins TRBV30 to TRBJ2-2; D is unclear. Germline V CDR1 and CDR2: GTSNPN, SVGIG (reference sequence). V lost 1 base and J lost 6, with 9 bases in between. The CDR3 runs to 13 residues. This chain's CDR3 is CAWSETGAGELFF. CDR3 in DNA: TGTGCCTGGAGTGAGACCGGAGCCGGGGAGCTGTTTTTT.

This clone was found once. The V call is TRBV3-1 (or the pseudogene TRBV3-2), the J call TRBJ2-3; 7 bases agree with TRBD2. Germline trimming cut 2 bases from V and 6 bases from J; bases unmatched to any gene: 8. Germline V gene lookup returns CDR1 LGHDT and CDR2 YNNKEL (reference sequence). The CDR3 loop spans 15 amino acids. The CDR3 nucleotides read TGTGCCAGCAGCCAACAACGGACTAGTGTGGATACGCAGTATTTT. Its protein is CASSQQRTSVDTQYF.